A single sample gave rise to the 11 T cell receptor beta chains below, sequenced in a study of blood T cell repertoires in COVID-19. Generated by immunoSEQ multiplex PCR, the TCRdb table keeps only in-frame clones and is missing some. The table lists approximately 140,000 clones, 85% to 90% of them singletons, with roughly 2.2% in the top ten. Source material: peripheral blood. The receptors derive from a man in his 70s with active COVID-19.

V is TRBV19 and J is TRBJ2-2; TRBD1 might be the D (6 bases). V was trimmed by 4 bases and J by 5 bases, leaving 17 bases between them. From germline, CDR1 is LNHDA and CDR2 SQIVND (reference sequence). The CDR3 runs to 16 residues. This CDR3 is CASSSYRGSATGELFF. CDR3 nucleotides: TGTGCCAGTAGTAGCTATAGGGGGTCGGCAACCGGGGAGCTGTTTTTT. The full variable domain, with the rest looked up from reference TRBV19 and TRBJ2-2, is DGGITQSPKYLFRKEGQNVTLSCEQNLNHDAMYWYRQDPGQGLRLIYYSQIVNDFQKGDIAEGYSVSREKKESFPLTVTSAQKNPTAFYLCASSSYRGSATGELFFGEGSRLTVL.

The rearrangement links TRBV7-2 to TRBJ2-2, with no clear D. This CDR3 contains 13 residues. Germline CDR1 and CDR2: SGHTA and FQGNSA. Trimming took off 4 bases at V and 5 bases at J, with 8 bases between the two ends. DNA for the CDR3: TGTGCCAGCAGCTCCCTGCGGACCGGGGAGCTGTTTTTT. Encoded protein: CASSSLRTGELFF. Full variable domain (missing parts from reference TRBV7-2 and TRBJ2-2): GAGVSQSPSNKVTEKGKDVELRCDPISGHTALYWYRQSLGQGLEFLIYFQGNSAPDKSGLPSDRFSAERTGGSVSTLTIQRTQQEDSAVYLCASSSLRTGELFFGEGSRLTVL.

The CDR3 region is CASSLGQEVQETQYF. The DNA for the CDR3 is TGTGCCAGCAGCTTGGGACAGGAGGTTCAAGAGACCCAGTACTTC. The V and J genes are TRBV7-9 and TRBJ2-5, with 8 bases fitting TRBD1. From germline, CDR1 is SEHNR and CDR2 FQNEAQ (reference sequence). CDR3 length: 15 residues. J gave up 2 bases and V 3 bases, and 5 bases lay outside the gene matches.

V is TRBV6-5 and J is TRBJ1-2; tentatively, D is TRBD1 (6 bases). This CDR3 contains 16 residues. V shed 0 bases and J shed 2 bases, with 13 bases lying between them. Germline V gene lookup returns CDR1 MNHEY and CDR2 SVGAGI. The CDR3 region has the DNA TGTGCCAGCAGTTACTCGACACCAGGGGACAACTATGGCTACACCTTC. Protein: CASSYSTPGDNYGYTF.

The V and J genes are TRBV7-9 and TRBJ2-3; D is possibly TRBD2 (6 bases). Germline CDR1 and CDR2: SEHNR and FQNEAQ (reference sequence). The CDR3 has 15 residues. Trimming left V 2 bases short and J 3 bases short, with 12 bases between. CDR3 coding DNA: TGTGCCAGCAGCTTAAGCGGGTGGGGGACAGATACGCAGTATTTT. It specifies CASSLSGWGTDTQYF.

The gene calls are TRBV27 and TRBJ2-7; 7 bases are shared with TRBD1. Per germline, CDR1 MNHEY and CDR2 SMNVEV (reference sequence). CDR3 length equals 15 residues. Trimming cost V 0 bases and J 2 bases; bases outside gene matches: 4. CDR3: CASSLSGRGTYEQYF. The DNA of the CDR3 is TGTGCCAGCAGTTTATCGGGCAGGGGGACCTACGAGCAGTACTTC.

The CDR3 reads CASSQARGRDHEQFF. The DNA for the CDR3 is TGTGCCAGCAGCCAAGCCCGCGGGAGAGACCATGAGCAGTTCTTC. V gene TRBV14 combines with J gene TRBJ2-1; 7 positions agree with TRBD2. CDR1 SGHDN and CDR2 FVKESK come from the germline V gene. The ends lost 1 base at V and 8 bases at J; junction bases unmatched: 8. The CDR3 consists of 15 residues.

The CDR3 DNA sequence: TGTGCCAGCAGCGTCCTCGACAGCCCCTTTCAGGGAGGCTACACCTTC. Protein sequence: CASSVLDSPFQGGYTF. The chain has TRBV9 and TRBJ1-2, with D possibly being TRBD1 (5 bases). The V end was cut by 2 bases, the J end by 8 bases, with 22 bases between. The CDR3 runs to 16 residues. Germline-derived CDR1 and CDR2 are SGDLS and YYNGEE.

The chain employs TRBV5-5 and TRBJ2-1; 7 bases are shared with TRBD1. The germline gives CDR1 SGHKS, CDR2 YYEKEE (reference sequence). The CDR3 length is 16 residues. Unmatched junction bases numbered 8, after V lost 4 bases and J lost 1 base. In DNA form, the CDR3 reads TGTGCCAGCAGCGCCGACAGGGTTTGGTCCTACAATGAGCAGTTCTTC. Translated, it gives CASSADRVWSYNEQFF.

This chain uses TRBV6-1 with TRBJ2-2; 7 nucleotides match TRBD2. Unmatched junction bases numbered 10, after V lost 1 base and J lost 5 bases. The CDR3 runs 17 residues. Looked up from germline, CDR1 is MNHNS and CDR2 is SASEGT. CDR3 nucleotide sequence: TGTGCCAGCAGTGAAGGTCTGGTGGGAGGGCCGACCGGGGAGCTGTTTTTT. It is translated as CASSEGLVGGPTGELFF.

The rearrangement joins TRBV3-1 (or the pseudogene TRBV3-2) to TRBJ2-5; TRBD1 agrees at 9 bases. CDR3 length: 13 amino acids. The germline gives CDR1 LGHDT, CDR2 YNNKEL (reference sequence). The J segment lost 5 bases and the V segment lost 7 bases, leaving 5 bases of the junction unmatched. The CDR3 reads CASKGQGGETQYF. In DNA, the CDR3 is TGTGCCAGCAAGGGACAGGGCGGCGAGACCCAGTACTTC.